Listed here are 13 T cell receptor beta chains from one sample, sequenced in a study of T cell responses to AZD1222 COVID-19 vaccine. Using immunoSEQ multiplex PCR, the repertoire was profiled, and TCRdb retains in-frame clones only, with some absent. The repertoire consists of approximately 300,000 clones, with 85% to 95% occurring once and the leading ten covering 0.5% to 0.65%. Material: peripheral blood, obtained 28 days after the second AZD1222 dose. The receptors come from an adult who received the AZD1222 COVID-19 vaccine.

About this clone: Other DNA sequences within the sample encode an identical CDR3. This chain links TRBV19 with TRBJ2-1; no definite D call. The CDR3 is 13 amino acids. Germline V gene lookup returns CDR1 LNHDA and CDR2 SQIVND (reference sequence). V was clipped by 3 bases and J by 7 bases, with 10 bases between them. CDR3 in DNA: TGTGCCAGTAGTATCACTGGGTGGAATGAGCAGTTCTTC. It translates to CASSITGWNEQFF.

The chain recombines TRBV9 with TRBJ1-2, with D perhaps TRBD1 (5 bases). V lost 0 bases, J lost 5 bases, and 11 bases lay in between. From germline, CDR1 is SGDLS and CDR2 YYNGEE. This CDR3 has 14 residues. The CDR3 region is CASSVGTSVYGYTF. DNA of the CDR3: TGTGCCAGCAGCGTAGGGACAAGCGTTTATGGCTACACCTTC. The full variable domain, in which reference TRBV9 and TRBJ1-2 provide the parts outside the CDR3, is DSGVTQTPKHLITATGQRVTLRCSPRSGDLSVYWYQQSLDQGLQFLIQYYNGEERAKGNILERFSAQQFPDLHSELNLSSLELGDSALYFCASSVGTSVYGYTFGSGTRLTVV.

The chain uses TRBV5-4 and TRBJ1-2; 7 nucleotides match TRBD1. The germline gives CDR1 SGHNT, CDR2 YYREEE (reference sequence). The CDR3 spans 14 residues. The ends lost 2 bases at V and 4 bases at J; junction bases unmatched: 5. The CDR3 coding sequence is TGTGCCAGCAGCTTCGTACAGGGGAGCTATGGCTACACCTTC. Its protein product is CASSFVQGSYGYTF.

The rearrangement uses TRBV28 and TRBJ1-6, with no clear D. This CDR3 region has 14 residues. Trimming took off 10 bases at V and 4 bases at J, with 14 bases between the two ends. The germline V gene encodes CDR1 MDHEN and CDR2 SYDVKM. The DNA of the CDR3 is TGTGCCACCGCGGGCTTCCAGTATAATTCACCCCTCCACTTT. Its translation: CATAGFQYNSPLHF.

The V and J genes are TRBV7-3 and TRBJ2-1; 11 bases fit TRBD2. The CDR3 loop spans 16 amino acids. J lost 6 bases, V lost 5 bases, and 9 bases had no gene match. From germline, CDR1 is SGHTA and CDR2 FQGTGA. The CDR3 spells CASSRGLADAGNEQFF. Written as DNA, the CDR3 is TGTGCCAGCAGCCGGGGACTAGCGGACGCCGGCAATGAGCAGTTCTTC. Based on the CDR3 plus reference TRBV7-3 and TRBJ2-1, the full variable domain is GAGVSQTPSNKVTEKGKYVELRCDPISGHTALYWYRQSLGQGPEFLIYFQGTGAADDSGLPNDRFFAVRPEGSVSTLKIQRTERGDSAVYLCASSRGLADAGNEQFFGPGTRLTVL.

In DNA form, the CDR3 reads TGTGCCACCAGTGATTTAGGCTCGGGCGATGTTTTGACCAATGAGCAGTTCTTC. Residues: CATSDLGSGDVLTNEQFF. This sequence joins TRBV24-1 and TRBJ2-1; no clear D gene. V shed 1 base and J shed 6 bases, with 21 bases lying between them. The CDR3 runs to 18 residues. CDR1 is KGHDR, CDR2 SFDVKD, per germline.

This chain connects TRBV7-9 to TRBJ2-7; D possibly corresponds to TRBD2 (6 bases). Trimming shortened V by 5 bases and J by 2 bases, and 13 bases separated the two germline ends. Germline CDR1 and CDR2: SEHNR and FQNEAQ (reference sequence). This CDR3 comprises 14 residues. The chain's CDR3 is CASSPSAGPYEQYF. The CDR3 coding sequence is TGTGCCAGCAGCCCCTCTGCGGGACCCTACGAGCAGTACTTC.

This clone was detected only once. The V gene is TRBV7-9, the J gene TRBJ2-1; possibly TRBD2 for D (6 bases). Germline lookup yields CDR1 SEHNR and CDR2 FQNEAQ (reference sequence). The CDR3 covers 17 residues. With 4 bases removed from V and 0 bases from J, the gap between germline ends came to 16 bases. In DNA, the CDR3 is TGTGCCAGCAGCTCCAGAGGGGCCGGGAGCTCCTACAATGAGCAGTTCTTC. Residues: CASSSRGAGSSYNEQFF.

The chain couples TRBV12-3 or TRBV12-4 to TRBJ2-3, with 7 bases aligning to TRBD2. V dropped 8 bases and J dropped 3; count of bases not matched to a gene: 2. The CDR3 contains 12 residues. The CDR3 DNA is TGTGCCAGCCGCGGGGGTACAGATACGCAGTATTTT. It translates to CASRGGTDTQYF.

V and J are TRBV11-2 and TRBJ1-3, with 10 bases matching TRBD1. Germline V gives CDR1 SGHAT, CDR2 FQNNGV. Trimming at V came to 1 base and at J to 5 bases, leaving 2 bases not matched to a gene. The CDR3 has 15 residues. CDR3 sequence: CASSLVTGGRNTIYF. The CDR3 DNA reads TGTGCCAGCAGCTTAGTGACAGGGGGCCGAAACACCATATATTTT.

This clone was detected a few times. The CDR3 nucleotides read TGTGCCAGCAGTCCCTACGACAGCCCCTTGGGCTACACCTTC. Translated, it gives CASSPYDSPLGYTF. The rearrangement links TRBV2 to TRBJ1-2, with D maybe TRBD1 (5 bases). V lost 5 bases to trimming and J lost 8 bases, with 18 bases between them. Germline V lookup: CDR1 SNHLY, CDR2 FYNNEI. The CDR3 length is 14 residues. The variable domain in full, with the rest retrieved from reference TRBV2 and TRBJ1-2, is EPEVTQTPSHQVTQMGQEVILRCVPISNHLYFYWYRQILGQKVEFLVSFYNNEISEKSEIFDDQFSVERPDGSNFTLKIRSTKLEDSAMYFCASSPYDSPLGYTFGSGTRLTVV.

The chain links TRBV30 to TRBJ2-7; 9 nucleotides match TRBD1. V shed 2 bases and J 2 bases; nucleotides not matched to a gene: 4. This CDR3 comprises 14 residues. CDR1 is GTSNPN, CDR2 SVGIG, per germline (reference sequence). CDR3 bases: TGTGCCTGGAGTCCGGGACAGGGTCCCTACGAGCAGTACTTC. It encodes CAWSPGQGPYEQYF.

The rearrangement uses TRBV29-1 and TRBJ2-2; a possible D gene is TRBD1 (5 bases). The CDR3 is 16 residues long. V dropped 5 bases and J dropped 3 bases, with 19 bases sitting between them. CDR1 and CDR2 (germline): SQVTM, ANQGSEA. In nucleotides, the CDR3 is TGCAGCGTTCCCTCTGACGACAGACCGGACACCGGGGAGCTGTTTTTT. As protein: CSVPSDDRPDTGELFF.